These T cell receptor beta chains were read from a single sample in a study of radiotherapy plus CTLA-4 blockade in lung cancer. Assay used: immunoSEQ multiplex PCR; TCRdb lists only in-frame clones, some missing. The sample yields roughly 50,000 clones, roughly 90% seen once. This sample comprised peripheral blood, obtained from a patient treated with radiotherapy plus ipilimumab. These receptors all stem from a human donor with non-small cell lung cancer that progressed on radiotherapy plus ipilimumab. Some clones in this sample may be carry-over from other donors' samples. Each CDR3 is given with its conserved first and last residue. D genes are given only for firm matches. A clone size is listed for some rows: how often the clone was seen (once, few, many), or a class if it is expanded.

d_call,v_call,j_call,clone_size,cdr3_nt,cdr3_aa
TRBD1,TRBV28,TRBJ1-2,NA,TGTGCCAGCAGTTTATCGACAGGGTATGGCTACACCTTC,CASSLSTGYGYTF
NA,TRBV5-4,TRBJ2-7,NA,TGTGCCAGCAGCTTGGAGAGCTACGAGCAGTACTTC,CASSLESYEQYF
TRBD1,TRBV29-1,TRBJ1-2,once,TGCAGCGTCATAGGACAGGGCCGATACCAGAACTATGGCTACACCTTC,CSVIGQGRYQNYGYTF
NA,TRBV2,TRBJ1-5,NA,TGTGCCAGCAGTGAGCTGACAGCAAGCAATCAGCCCCAGCATTTT,CASSELTASNQPQHF
TRBD2,TRBV10-2,TRBJ2-7,NA,TGCGCCAGCAGTGAAACCCGCCGGACTAGCGATTTTTACTTC,CASSETRRTSDFYF
NA,TRBV10-2,TRBJ2-1,NA,TGCGCCAGCAGTGAGTCTGGGGGCCTTTTAAATGAGCAGTTCTTC,CASSESGGLLNEQFF
NA,TRBV27,TRBJ2-3,NA,TGTGCCAGCAGTCTCTCGCGGGGCCGCACAGATACGCAGTATTTT,CASSLSRGRTDTQYF
NA,TRBV2,TRBJ1-1,NA,TGTGCCAGCAGTCCTCAGGGAGGAAACGCTGAAGCTTTCTTT,CASSPQGGNAEAFF
NA,TRBV18,TRBJ2-1,NA,TGTGCCAGCTCACCTAGGGGGAACGATGAGCAGTTCTTC,CASSPRGNDEQFF
NA,TRBV9,TRBJ2-3,NA,TGTGCCAGCAGCGTAGTAGGGGGACCCACAGATACGCAGTATTTT,CASSVVGGPTDTQYF
NA,TRBV1,TRBJ1-1,NA,TGCACCAGCAGCCAAGATGTTAACACCATAATGAACACTGAAGCTTTCTTT,CTSSQDVNTIMNTEAFF
TRBD2,TRBV14,TRBJ2-3,NA,TGTGCCAGCAGCCAAGGGCCACTAGCGACTTTCACAGATACGCAGTATTTT,CASSQGPLATFTDTQYF
NA,TRBV4-3,TRBJ2-7,NA,TGCGCCAGCAGCCAAGATGGTCAGGGCCCCTACGAGCAGTACTTC,CASSQDGQGPYEQYF
NA,TRBV19,TRBJ1-1,NA,TGTGCCAGTAGTGCCACCGGGACACCGGAGAGAGCTTTCTTT,CASSATGTPERAFF
TRBD1,TRBV6-5,TRBJ2-7,NA,TGTGCCAGCAGCCTAGGAGACAGGGGCTCCTACGAGCAGTACTTC,CASSLGDRGSYEQYF
NA,TRBV4-2,TRBJ1-3,NA,TGTGCCAGCAGCCAAGGCCCAGGCGCGGGAAACACCATATATTTT,CASSQGPGAGNTIYF
TRBD1,TRBV10-1,TRBJ2-3,NA,TGCGCCAGCAGTGAGAGAGGACAGGGGGCAACAGATACGCAGTATTTT,CASSERGQGATDTQYF
NA,TRBV7-2,TRBJ2-7,NA,TGTGCCAGCAGCTTAGCGGTTGGCGGGTGGTACGAGCAGTACTTC,CASSLAVGGWYEQYF
NA,TRBV19,TRBJ2-1,few,TGTGCCAGTAGTAGAGGTGGGAGGAACAATGAGCAGTTCTTC,CASSRGGRNNEQFF
NA,TRBV5-6,TRBJ1-1,once,TGTGCCAGCACCCCGGGGTCGTTTATGAACACTGAAGCTTTCTTT,CASTPGSFMNTEAFF
NA,TRBV30,TRBJ1-2,NA,TGTGCCTGGAGTCGGGAGCTCTATGGCTACACCTTC,CAWSRELYGYTF
TRBD2,TRBV7-2,TRBJ2-7,NA,TGTGCCAGCAGCTTAGAGCGGGAGGGATTGTACGAGCAGTACTTC,CASSLEREGLYEQYF
TRBD2,TRBV7-2,TRBJ2-6,NA,TGTGCCAGCAGCTTATCCCCCGGGGGGTCTGGGGCCAACGTCCTGACTTTC,CASSLSPGGSGANVLTF
NA,TRBV7-8,TRBJ2-1,NA,TGTGCCAGCAGCTTACGACAATACAATGAGCAGTTCTTC,CASSLRQYNEQFF
NA,TRBV18,TRBJ2-5,NA,TGTGCCAGCTCACCAGAGGAAGAGACCCAGTACTTC,CASSPEEETQYF
NA,TRBV6-1,TRBJ1-1,NA,TGTGCCAGCAGTGAAGCGCTTCGGGGGTCGGCTGAAGCTTTCTTT,CASSEALRGSAEAFF
TRBD2,TRBV7-9,TRBJ2-1,NA,TGTGCCAGCAGCTTAGCGCCGACTAGCGGGCACAATGAGCAGTTCTTC,CASSLAPTSGHNEQFF
NA,TRBV15,TRBJ2-2,NA,TGTGCCACCAGCAGCGACTCGTCCGGGGAGCTGTTTTTT,CATSSDSSGELFF
NA,TRBV11-1,TRBJ2-7,NA,TGTGCCAGCAGCTTACGGGACAACTTTTACGAGCAGTACTTC,CASSLRDNFYEQYF
NA,TRBV13,TRBJ2-3,NA,TGTGCCAGCAGCTTAGGCAGTAGCGCTTTCACAGATACGCAGTATTTT,CASSLGSSAFTDTQYF
NA,TRBV27,TRBJ1-1,NA,TGTGCCAGCAGTTTATCGAGAGGAGGGTCGACTGAAGCTTTCTTT,CASSLSRGGSTEAFF
TRBD1,TRBV5-1,TRBJ2-1,NA,TGCGCCAGCAGCCCCGACAGGGGCTTTGGCAATGAGCAGTTCTTC,CASSPDRGFGNEQFF
NA,TRBV5-1,TRBJ2-1,NA,TGCGCCAGCAGCCCGGCGGCGGGTCGGTATGAGCAGTTCTTC,CASSPAAGRYEQFF
NA,TRBV15,TRBJ2-3,NA,TGTGCCACCAGCAGAGATTCTGCGGGAATGACAGATACGCAGTATTTT,CATSRDSAGMTDTQYF
TRBD2,TRBV27,TRBJ2-7,NA,TGTGCCAGCAGGCATGAGCTAGCGGATAACTCCTACGAGCAGTACTTC,CASRHELADNSYEQYF
NA,TRBV11-2,TRBJ2-2,NA,TGTGCCAGCAGCTTATCTAGGTGGACTAACACCGGGGAGCTGTTTTTT,CASSLSRWTNTGELFF
NA,TRBV2,TRBJ2-7,few,TGTGCCAGCAGTGACGGACAGCTAAACCTATCCTACGAGCAGTACTTC,CASSDGQLNLSYEQYF
TRBD1,TRBV7-2,TRBJ1-2,NA,TGTGCCAGCAGCCGAACCGGGACAGACCTCTATGGCTACACCTTC,CASSRTGTDLYGYTF
NA,TRBV29-1,TRBJ2-7,once,TGCAGCGTTAGAAGTCCAGGGAATTTCGACGAGCAGTACTTC,CSVRSPGNFDEQYF
TRBD2,TRBV29-1,TRBJ2-1,NA,TGCAGCGTTGGACTAGCGGGAATCTACAATGAGCAGTTCTTC,CSVGLAGIYNEQFF
TRBD1,TRBV4-2,TRBJ2-2,NA,TGTGCCAGCAGCTCCCCGGACAGGGGGCGTGGGGAGCTGTTTTTT,CASSSPDRGRGELFF